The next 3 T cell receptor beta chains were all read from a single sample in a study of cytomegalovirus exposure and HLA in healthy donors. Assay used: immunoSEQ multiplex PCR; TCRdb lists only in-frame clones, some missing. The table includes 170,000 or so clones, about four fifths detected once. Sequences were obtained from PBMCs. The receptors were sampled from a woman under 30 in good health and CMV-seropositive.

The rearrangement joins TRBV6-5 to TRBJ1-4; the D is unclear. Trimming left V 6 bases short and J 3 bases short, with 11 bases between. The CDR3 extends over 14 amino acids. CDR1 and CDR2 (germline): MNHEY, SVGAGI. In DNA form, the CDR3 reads TGTGCCAGCAGCCCGTGGGGAGCTAATGAAAAACTGTTTTTT. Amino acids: CASSPWGANEKLFF.

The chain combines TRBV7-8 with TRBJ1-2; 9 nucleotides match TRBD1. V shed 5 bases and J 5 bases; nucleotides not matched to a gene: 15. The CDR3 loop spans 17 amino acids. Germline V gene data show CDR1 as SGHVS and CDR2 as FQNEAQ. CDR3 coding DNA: TGTGCCAGCAGCCCGAGGGTTTTGGTACAGGGGGCTTATGGCTACACCTTC. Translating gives CASSPRVLVQGAYGYTF.

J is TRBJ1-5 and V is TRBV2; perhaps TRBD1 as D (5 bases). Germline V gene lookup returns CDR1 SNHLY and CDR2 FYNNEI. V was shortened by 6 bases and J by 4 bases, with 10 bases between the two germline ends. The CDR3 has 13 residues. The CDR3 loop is CASSSDRNQPQHF. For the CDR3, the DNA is TGTGCCAGCAGCTCTGACAGAAATCAGCCCCAGCATTTT.